These 16 T cell receptor beta chains were sequenced from one sample in a study of blood T cell repertoires in COVID-19. Profiled with immunoSEQ multiplex PCR; TCRdb holds only in-frame clones, not every one. The sample has 140,000 to 150,000 clones, roughly 79% seen once. The source material was peripheral blood. These receptors originate from a human donor with acute or convalescent COVID-19. The donor label of this sample is uncertain.

This sequence joins TRBV4-1 and TRBJ2-2; D unclear. Trimming took off 4 bases at V and 7 bases at J, with 7 bases between the two ends. The CDR3 is 12 residues long. Germline V gene sequence: CDR1 MGHRA, CDR2 YSYEKL. The CDR3 DNA sequence: TGCGCCAGCAGCCTGACTCGCGGGGAGCTGTTTTTT. Encoded protein: CASSLTRGELFF.

This chain uses TRBV6-5 with TRBJ2-3, with 10 bases matching TRBD2. The germline CDR1 and CDR2 sequences are MNHEY and SVGAGI. The CDR3 has 13 amino acids. V was pared by 6 bases and J by 12 bases, with 9 bases of the junction left unmatched. The CDR3 DNA reads as TGTGCCAGCAGCCGTTCCGGACTAGCGGTTCAGTATTTT. It codes for CASSRSGLAVQYF.

This chain connects TRBV12-5 to TRBJ1-5; D is perhaps TRBD1 (6 bases). CDR1 is LGHNT and CDR2 is FRNRAP in the germline V gene. The V and J ends lost 6 bases and 4 bases respectively, with 13 bases between them. The CDR3 is 14 amino acids. The CDR3 sequence: CASGQGTPNQPQHF. The CDR3 DNA reads as TGTGCTAGTGGCCAGGGGACACCTAATCAGCCCCAGCATTTT.

This clone showed up just a few times. The J gene is TRBJ2-1, the V gene TRBV3-1 (or the pseudogene TRBV3-2); the match to TRBD1 covers 8 bases. Trimming at V came to 3 bases and at J to 5 bases, leaving 9 bases not matched to a gene. There are 16 residues in the CDR3. Per the germline V gene, CDR1 is LGHDT and CDR2 is YNNKEL (reference sequence). The CDR3 is CASSHLQGASHNEQFF. The CDR3 nucleotides are TGTGCCAGCAGCCATCTTCAGGGGGCCTCTCACAATGAGCAGTTCTTC.

The rearrangement joins TRBV9 to TRBJ1-6; possibly TRBD1 for D (5 bases). This CDR3 is 14 amino acids long. Between the trimmed V and J ends, which lost 5 bases and 8 bases, there was a span of 14 bases. Germline values: CDR1 SGDLS, CDR2 YYNGEE. CDR3 nucleotide sequence: TGTGCCAGCAGGCGGGGGGAGTCTTATTCACCCCTCCACTTT. Its translation: CASRRGESYSPLHF. Together with reference TRBV9 and TRBJ1-6, the CDR3 gives the full variable domain: DSGVTQTPKHLITATGQRVTLRCSPRSGDLSVYWYQQSLDQGLQFLIQYYNGEERAKGNILERFSAQQFPDLHSELNLSSLELGDSALYFCASRRGESYSPLHFGNGTRLTVT.

The chain couples TRBV7-6 to TRBJ2-3, with TRBD2 identical over 8 bases. Trimming removed 4 bases from V and 2 bases from J; junction bases left unmatched: 5. Germline-derived CDR1 and CDR2 are SGHVS and FNYEAQ. CDR3 length: 15 amino acids. The DNA for the CDR3 is TGTGCCAGCAGCTCCCTCGGGGGGGCCACAGATACGCAGTATTTT. As protein: CASSSLGGATDTQYF.

The rearrangement uses TRBV18 and TRBJ1-2; TRBD1 aligns across 8 bases. V was clipped by 4 bases and J by 5 bases; unmatched bases: 3. CDR3 length: 13 amino acids. CDR1 is KGHSH and CDR2 is LQKENI in the germline V gene. The CDR3 bases are TGTGCCAGCTCACGGACAGGGACATATGGCTACACCTTC. Translated, it gives CASSRTGTYGYTF.

This clone came up a few times. The gene calls are TRBV19 and TRBJ2-1, with 7 bases lining up with TRBD2. V trimming: 5 bases; J trimming: 0 bases; junction bases outside the gene matches: 4. The CDR3 contains 15 residues. Germline-derived CDR1 and CDR2 are LNHDA and SQIVND (reference sequence). CDR3 amino acids: CASSPGLVSYNEQFF. In nucleotides, the CDR3 is TGTGCCAGTAGTCCCGGACTAGTCTCCTACAATGAGCAGTTCTTC.

The chain couples TRBV7-9 to TRBJ2-2; 7 bases align to TRBD1. The CDR3 totals 15 residues. Germline loops: CDR1 SEHNR, CDR2 FQNEAQ (reference sequence). J lost 8 bases, V lost 4 bases, and 10 bases had no gene match. CDR3 region: CASSSSNRGAGELFF. The CDR3 DNA sequence: TGTGCCAGCAGCTCTAGTAACAGGGGAGCTGGGGAGCTGTTTTTT.

V usage is TRBV19 and J usage is TRBJ1-5, with TRBD1 as a possible D gene (6 bases). The CDR3 has 14 residues. Deletions cut 5 bases from V and 4 bases from J, with 12 bases between. The germline CDR1 and CDR2 sequences are LNHDA and SQIVND (reference sequence). The CDR3 DNA reads as TGTGCCAGTAGTTCCCGGGACACAAATCAGCCCCAGCATTTT. Translation gives CASSSRDTNQPQHF. The whole variable domain, remainder taken from reference TRBV19 and TRBJ1-5, is DGGITQSPKYLFRKEGQNVTLSCEQNLNHDAMYWYRQDPGQGLRLIYYSQIVNDFQKGDIAEGYSVSREKKESFPLTVTSAQKNPTAFYLCASSSRDTNQPQHFGDGTRLSIL.

This CDR3 is CASYRTGSTDTQYF. The CDR3 DNA sequence: TGTGCCAGCTACCGGACAGGTAGCACAGATACGCAGTATTTT. This chain uses TRBV18 with TRBJ2-3; 7 nucleotides match TRBD1. With V trimmed by 7 bases and J by 0 bases, 4 bases remained unmatched. This CDR3 is built from 14 residues. Germline CDR1 KGHSH, CDR2 LQKENI.

This chain links TRBV27 with TRBJ2-1; D might be TRBD2 (6 bases). Germline assignment: CDR1 MNHEY and CDR2 SMNVEV (reference sequence). The CDR3 has 15 amino acids. V was trimmed by 6 bases and J by 0 bases, leaving 12 bases between them. The CDR3 region is CASRLGGSSYNEQFF. Written as DNA, the CDR3 is TGTGCCAGCAGACTTGGGGGGAGCTCCTACAATGAGCAGTTCTTC.

The V and J genes are TRBV20-1 and TRBJ1-1; perhaps TRBD1 as D (5 bases). Trimming took off 5 bases at V and 3 bases at J, with 7 bases between the two ends. Germline CDR1 DFQATT, CDR2 SNEGSKA (reference sequence). The CDR3 covers 11 residues. CDR3 nucleotides: TGCAGTGCTGGGACTTACACTGAAGCTTTCTTT. This translates into CSAGTYTEAFF.

The genes are TRBV5-4 and TRBJ1-1, with 8 bases fitting TRBD1. The germline CDR1 and CDR2 sequences are SGHNT and YYREEE (reference sequence). Losses at the gene ends were 5 bases for V and 4 bases for J; bases not matched to a gene: 4. The CDR3 is made up of 13 amino acids. The CDR3 bases are TGTGCCAGCAGAAAACAGGGGGTCACTGAAGCTTTCTTT. Its protein is CASRKQGVTEAFF.

This clone occurred a few times. V usage is TRBV7-9 and J usage is TRBJ1-5; D unresolved. Trimming shortened V by 5 bases and J by 7 bases, and 12 bases separated the two germline ends. The germline V gene encodes CDR1 SEHNR and CDR2 FQNEAQ (reference sequence). The CDR3 consists of 13 residues. CDR3 bases: TGTGCCAGCAGCCCGGACTGGAGCCAGCCCCAGCATTTT. This encodes CASSPDWSQPQHF.

The genes are TRBV29-1 and TRBJ2-5, with 7 bases matching TRBD1. Trimming took 3 bases from V and 1 from J; bases not matched to a gene: 5. The CDR3 runs 14 residues. CDR1 and CDR2 (germline): SQVTM, ANQGSEA. CDR3 sequence (DNA): TGCAGCGTTGAGCTTGGGACAGCCCAAGAGACCCAGTACTTC. It is translated as CSVELGTAQETQYF.